This T cell receptor (beta chain) was captured by sequencing in a study of blood T cell repertoires in COVID-19. The wider study: T cells, B-cell-depleted T cells, or PBMCs supplied cDNA or gDNA.

V was shortened by 3 bases and J by 4 bases, with 12 bases between the two germline ends. Germline CDR1 is LNHNV and CDR2 is YYDKDF (reference sequence). The CDR3 extends over 14 amino acids. A Seattle source enrolled patients during active infection and followed them longitudinally. Original processing notes: Amplification of reference gene primers was used by the study to estimate nucleated cell counts. The method was immunoSEQ multiplex PCR; TCRdb's version includes in-frame clones alone and lacks a portion of them. V and J calls and clone size are copied from that table; D and trimming were computed from the DNA. The sample lists 150,000 to 160,000 clones; about 83% were seen once.

This TCR was recovered from a woman aged 60 to 75 with COVID-19, enrolled during active disease. The rearrangement links TRBV15 to TRBJ1-2; maybe TRBD1 (6 bases). Sequencing was performed on peripheral blood. This chain's CDR3 is CATSRGGQFYGYTF. The CDR3 nucleotides read TGTGCCACCAGCAGGGGGGGGCAGTTCTATGGCTACACCTTC. Combining the CDR3 with reference TRBV15 and TRBJ1-2 gives the whole variable domain DAMVIQNPRYQVTQFGKPVTLSCSQTLNHNVMYWYQQKSSQAPKLLFHYYDKDFNNEADTPDNFQSRRPNTSFCFLDIRSPGLGDTAMYLCATSRGGQFYGYTFGSGTRLTVV.